Following are 25 T cell receptor beta chains from one sample sequenced in a study of T cells in Graves' hyperthyroidism and ophthalmopathy. RNA transcripts gave rise to amplified TCR beta CDR3 regions. TCR CDR3 regions were first amplified by RT-PCR with HTBI primers. TCRdb processed the multiplex PCR reads anew with MiXCR; each CDR3 protein has one entry. Seen here are under 650,000 distinct CDR3 sequences, 16% observed once, and the top ten hold 3% to 4.5%. Sequences were obtained from blood. The origin of the receptors is a woman aged 25 to 39 with Graves' hyperthyroidism.

This clonotype has a count of ten or more. The genes are TRBV12-3 or TRBV12-4 and TRBJ1-1; 7 nucleotides match TRBD1. The CDR3 extends over 14 amino acids. V shed 4 bases and J 1 base; nucleotides not matched to a gene: 3. CDR3 coding DNA: TGTGCCAGCAGTTCCGGGACAGAGAACACTGAAGCTTTCTTT. Its protein product is CASSSGTENTEAFF.

The V and J genes are TRBV7-8 and TRBJ1-3; D not certain. Trimming left V 1 base short and J 5 bases short, with 9 bases between. From germline, CDR1 is SGHVS and CDR2 FQNEAQ. This CDR3 has 14 amino acids. In nucleotides, the CDR3 is TGTGCCAGCAGCTTAGGAACAGTTAGAAACACCATATATTTT. Translating it yields CASSLGTVRNTIYF.

This clonotype was detected many times. The chain employs TRBV6-1 and TRBJ2-7, with 10 bases lining up with TRBD2. Per the germline V gene, CDR1 is MNHNS and CDR2 is SASEGT. The ends lost 8 bases at V and 7 bases at J; junction bases unmatched: 14. The CDR3 is made up of 15 amino acids. CDR3 loop: CASALEIAGGLEQYF. CDR3 DNA sequence: TGTGCCAGCGCCCTGGAAATAGCGGGGGGTCTGGAGCAGTACTTC.

The chain uses TRBV20-1 and TRBJ2-3, with 7 bases matching TRBD1. J gave up 3 bases and V 2 bases, and 14 bases lay outside the gene matches. This CDR3 has 17 amino acids. Germline lookup yields CDR1 DFQATT and CDR2 SNEGSKA (reference sequence). The CDR3 spells CSARNPRQGRLTDTQYF. CDR3 bases: TGCAGTGCTAGAAACCCCCGACAGGGCCGGTTGACAGATACGCAGTATTTT.

This clonotype was seen a few times. This rearrangement joins TRBV7-9 to TRBJ2-7, with D possibly being TRBD1 (6 bases). The V gene lost 3 bases and the J gene lost 3 bases, with 12 bases spanning the gap. The CDR3 totals 14 residues. Looked up from germline, CDR1 is SEHNR and CDR2 is FQNEAQ (reference sequence). DNA for the CDR3: TGTGCCAGCAGCTTCCGGGACAACCTCTACGAGCAGTACTTC. Residues: CASSFRDNLYEQYF. Drawing the rest from reference TRBV7-9 and TRBJ2-7, the complete variable domain is DTGVSQNPRHKITKRGQNVTFRCDPISEHNRLYWYRQTLGQGPEFLTYFQNEAQLEKSRLLSDRFSAERPKGSFSTLEIQRTEQGDSAMYLCASSFRDNLYEQYFGPGTRLTVT.

The chain has TRBV7-2 and TRBJ2-2; D may be TRBD1 or TRBD2 (5 bases each). The CDR3 consists of 15 residues. Per the germline V gene, CDR1 is SGHTA and CDR2 is FQGNSA. The V gene lost 2 bases and the J gene lost 5 bases, with 12 bases spanning the gap. CDR3: CASSLSPGLTGELFF. The DNA of the CDR3 is TGTGCCAGCAGCTTATCGCCGGGGCTAACCGGGGAGCTGTTTTTT.

This clonotype appeared a single time. The rearrangement uses TRBV4-2 and TRBJ2-7; D is unclear. Between the trimmed V and J ends, which lost 0 bases and 4 bases, there was a span of 10 bases. This CDR3 is 14 amino acids long. The germline V gene has CDR1 LGHNA and CDR2 YNFKEQ. CDR3 sequence reads: CASSQEGSWYEQYF. CDR3 in DNA: TGTGCCAGCAGCCAAGAGGGTTCGTGGTACGAGCAGTACTTC.

In its sample, this clonotype was seen a few times. The chain couples TRBV5-5 to TRBJ2-1; weak D call: TRBD1 (5 bases). The V gene lost 2 bases and the J gene lost 6 bases, with 9 bases spanning the gap. The CDR3 has 13 amino acids. Germline V lookup: CDR1 SGHKS, CDR2 YYEKEE (reference sequence). DNA for the CDR3: TGTGCCAGCAGCTTACAGGAACTCAATGAGCAGTTCTTC. It specifies CASSLQELNEQFF.

On this clonotype itself: An end of the junction differs from the germline gene, which may be a read error. The genes are TRBV6-1 and TRBJ2-7; weak D call: TRBD1 (6 bases). CDR3 length equals 16 residues. Germline CDR1 reads MNHNS; CDR2 reads SASEGT. CDR3 sequence reads: CASSESFTGYSDEQYF. The CDR3 nucleotides read TGTGCCAGCAGTGAATCTTTTACAGGGTACTCCGACGAGCAGTACTTC.

This clonotype has a handful of counts. A single base separates this from a much larger clone, so it may be a read error. V gene TRBV30 combines with J gene TRBJ1-1, with D uncertain. There are 13 residues in the CDR3. Germline CDR1 and CDR2: GTSNPN and SVGIG (reference sequence). The CDR3 is CTWSVSAFTEAFF. DNA of the CDR3: TGTACCTGGAGTGTCAGCGCATTCACTGAAGCTTTCTTT. Using reference TRBV30 and TRBJ1-1 for the parts outside the CDR3, the full variable domain is SQTIHQWPATLVQPVGSPLSLECTVEGTSNPNLYWYRQAAGRGLQLLFYSVGIGQISSEVPQNLSASRPQDRQFILSSKKLLLSDSGFYLCTWSVSAFTEAFFGQGTRLTVV.

This clonotype has only a few counts. The rearrangement joins TRBV12-3 or TRBV12-4 to TRBJ1-6; D is unresolved. V dropped 7 bases and J dropped 8 bases, with 12 bases sitting between them. CDR3 length: 13 residues. CDR3 sequence (DNA): TGTGCCAGCACCGCCGACCGTTATTCACCCCTCCACTTT. It codes for CASTADRYSPLHF.

This clonotype was picked up many times. The chain couples TRBV12-3 or TRBV12-4 to TRBJ2-1; D remains ambiguous. Trimming removed 3 bases at V and 5 bases at J, with 11 bases between. The CDR3 has 14 residues. CDR3 nucleotide sequence: TGTGCCAGCAGTTTCCTCCCGCGGAACAATGAGCAGTTCTTC. Its translation is CASSFLPRNNEQFF.

The V and J genes are TRBV2 and TRBJ2-7; possible D gene TRBD1, 6 bases. From germline, CDR1 is SNHLY and CDR2 FYNNEI. CDR3 length equals 12 residues. Trimming took 11 bases from V and 2 from J, leaving 13 bases between them. CDR3 sequence reads: CAGRDKAYEQYF. CDR3 in DNA: TGTGCCGGCCGGGACAAGGCCTACGAGCAGTACTTC.

This clonotype was found many times. The genes are TRBV24-1 and TRBJ2-7; 13 bases agree with TRBD2. V lost 3 bases, J lost 2 bases, and 3 bases stayed unmatched. Germline-derived CDR1 and CDR2 are KGHDR and SFDVKD. This CDR3 has 16 amino acids. The DNA for the CDR3 is TGTGCCACCAGTGATCAGACTAGCGGGAGGACCTACGAGCAGTACTTC. Translating gives CATSDQTSGRTYEQYF.

The V gene is TRBV5-1, the J gene TRBJ2-5; 7 bases agree with TRBD1. V was pared by 4 bases and J by 5 bases, with 8 bases of the junction left unmatched. CDR1 is SGHRS and CDR2 is YFSETQ in the germline V gene. This CDR3 has 14 amino acids. CDR3 protein: CASSIRQGRETQYF. CDR3 bases: TGCGCCAGCAGCATCCGACAGGGACGGGAGACCCAGTACTTC.

This clonotype appeared many times. This chain links TRBV29-1 with TRBJ2-1, with TRBD2 identical over 12 bases. The CDR3 sequence is 15 residues long. The germline V gene has CDR1 SQVTM and CDR2 ANQGSEA. J was trimmed by 4 bases and V by 4 bases; bases with no gene match: 5. The CDR3, as DNA: TGCAGCGTTGCAGGACTAGCGGGAAGGTACAATGAGCAGTTCTTC. As protein: CSVAGLAGRYNEQFF.

This clonotype was counted many times. V is TRBV10-3 and J is TRBJ2-3; 7 positions agree with TRBD2. The CDR3 spans 14 residues. Germline-derived CDR1 and CDR2 are ENHRY and SYGVKD. V shed 10 bases, J shed 2 bases, and the junction held 9 bases outside the gene matches. The CDR3 region has the DNA TGTGCCACCGGAGCGGGACCACCCACAGATACGCAGTATTTT. Protein sequence: CATGAGPPTDTQYF.

This clonotype was seen a handful of times. The chain has TRBV29-1 and TRBJ2-7, with D possibly being TRBD2 (6 bases). Germline loops: CDR1 SQVTM, CDR2 ANQGSEA. The V end was cut by 4 bases, the J end by 4 bases, with 14 bases between. This CDR3 is 13 amino acids long. This chain's CDR3 is CSVAGTSIYEQYF. The CDR3 coding sequence is TGCAGCGTTGCCGGGACTTCGATATACGAGCAGTACTTC.

Ten or more counts support this clonotype. The V call is TRBV7-8, the J call TRBJ2-1; 9 bases line up with TRBD2. The CDR3 spans 15 residues. Germline-derived CDR1 and CDR2 are SGHVS and FQNEAQ. J gave up 7 bases and V 4 bases, and 8 bases lay outside the gene matches. The CDR3 DNA sequence: TGTGCCAGCAGCTCCAGCTTGCTAGCGGGAAATGAGCAGTTCTTC. Protein: CASSSSLLAGNEQFF.

In this sample, this clonotype turned up many times. The J gene is TRBJ2-1, the V gene TRBV13; no clear D. Trimming stripped 5 bases from V and 10 bases from J, with 9 bases between. There are 11 residues in the CDR3. Germline CDR1 and CDR2: PRHDT and FYEKMQ (reference sequence). In DNA, the CDR3 is TGTGCCAGCAGCCAACGACGGGAGCAGTTCTTC. Translated, it gives CASSQRREQFF.

This clonotype was found many times. An end of the junction does not agree with germline; a read error may underlie this. The chain couples TRBV12-3 or TRBV12-4 to TRBJ2-2, with 12 bases lining up with TRBD2. CDR3 size: 20 residues. CDR3 protein: CASSLPPGASGRGNAGELFF. The CDR3 nucleotides read TGTGCCAGCAGTTTACCTCCAGGGGCTAGCGGGAGGGGGAACGCCGGGGAGCTGTTTTTT.

This clonotype was seen a handful of times. This chain uses TRBV6-1 with TRBJ1-1; D gene ambiguous. V was pared by 9 bases and J by 6 bases, with 20 bases between. The CDR3 spans 14 residues. Per the germline V gene, CDR1 is MNHNS and CDR2 is SASEGT. CDR3 protein: CASKRAGKNAEAFF. DNA for the CDR3: TGTGCCAGTAAAAGGGCAGGAAAGAATGCTGAAGCTTTCTTT.

This clonotype was recorded at least ten times. The chain couples TRBV12-3 or TRBV12-4 to TRBJ2-5; 11 bases match TRBD2. V dropped 6 bases and J dropped 1; count of bases not matched to a gene: 1. The CDR3 runs to 14 residues. Written as DNA, the CDR3 is TGTGCCAGCAGGGGGACTAGCGGCCAAGAGACCCAGTACTTC. Translation: CASRGTSGQETQYF.

This clonotype was found a few times. The chain recombines TRBV28 with TRBJ2-1, with TRBD1 matching 10 bases. The germline V gene has CDR1 MDHEN and CDR2 SYDVKM. The V segment lost 7 bases and the J segment 0 bases; nucleotides outside the gene matches: 6. The CDR3 runs 16 residues. The chain's CDR3 is CASKGQGKGSYNEQFF. The CDR3 DNA reads as TGTGCCAGCAAGGGACAGGGGAAGGGCTCCTACAATGAGCAGTTCTTC.

The rearrangement uses TRBV19 and TRBJ2-3, with D hard to call. Per the germline V gene, CDR1 is LNHDA and CDR2 is SQIVND (reference sequence). This CDR3 spans 13 amino acids. The V and J ends lost 6 bases and 5 bases respectively, with 12 bases between them. For the CDR3, the DNA is TGTGCCAGTAGGCCTAATCCAGGAGATACGCAGTATTTT. Encoded protein: CASRPNPGDTQYF. The variable domain in full, completed from reference TRBV19 and TRBJ2-3, reads DGGITQSPKYLFRKEGQNVTLSCEQNLNHDAMYWYRQDPGQGLRLIYYSQIVNDFQKGDIAEGYSVSREKKESFPLTVTSAQKNPTAFYLCASRPNPGDTQYFGPGTRLTVL.